This TCR beta chain was retrieved from a study of T cells after yellow fever vaccination. The CDR3 is made up of 16 amino acids. Trimming at V came to 8 bases and at J to 2 bases, leaving 13 bases not matched to a gene. This clonotype occurred a few times. 5'RACE template switching generated TCR cDNA, adding a universal primer site and UMIs. TCRdb recomputed calls from the 5' RACE reads with MiXCR, one row per CDR3 protein. This sample has around 400,000 distinct CDR3 sequences, with 9.5% to 13% found just once. This chain joins TRBV12-3 or TRBV12-4 and TRBJ2-5; 8 nucleotides agree with TRBD2. The receptor was derived from a man aged 18 to 35 who received the YFV17D yellow fever vaccine. Sample: PBMCs, taken on the day of the first yellow fever vaccination. In DNA form, the CDR3 reads TGTGCCAGCTCCGTCCTAGGCGGGGGGATACAAGAGACCCAGTACTTC. It specifies CASSVLGGGIQETQYF.